This T cell receptor (beta chain) stems from a study of T cells in Graves' hyperthyroidism and ophthalmopathy. RNA transcripts served as the template for amplifying TCR beta CDR3 regions. The TCR CDR3 was amplified in a first-round RT-PCR using the HTBI primer set. MiXCR, run by TCRdb on the multiplex PCR reads, gives a single entry per CDR3 protein. This table has approximately 500,000 distinct CDR3 sequences, around 46% appearing once. The study defined stable Graves' hyperthyroidism as no ophthalmopathy progression within 18 months. Patients aged 18 to 65 with hyperthyroidism were newly diagnosed, with duration under 2 months. This clonotype originated in a woman between 18 and 29 years old with Graves' hyperthyroidism. Source material: peripheral blood or thyroid tissue (not recorded which).

CDR3 amino acids: CASSNRDRGSSPLHF. For the CDR3, the DNA is TGTGCCAGCAGCAACCGGGACAGGGGTAGTTCACCCCTCCACTTT. The gene calls are TRBV7-9 and TRBJ1-6, with 10 bases matching TRBD1. CDR3 length equals 15 residues. Germline CDR1 and CDR2: SEHNR and FQNEAQ (reference sequence). V trimming: 5 bases; J trimming: 9 bases; junction bases outside the gene matches: 7.